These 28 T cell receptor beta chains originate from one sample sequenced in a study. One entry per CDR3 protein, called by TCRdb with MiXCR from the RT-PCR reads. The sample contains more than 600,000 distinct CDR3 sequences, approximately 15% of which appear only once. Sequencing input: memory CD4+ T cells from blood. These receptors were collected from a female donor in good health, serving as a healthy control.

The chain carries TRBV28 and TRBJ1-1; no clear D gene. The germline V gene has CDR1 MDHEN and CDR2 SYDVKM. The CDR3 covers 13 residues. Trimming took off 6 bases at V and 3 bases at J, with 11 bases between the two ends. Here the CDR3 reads CASSPFGYTEAFF. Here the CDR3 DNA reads TGTGCCAGCAGCCCCTTTGGATACACTGAAGCTTTCTTT.

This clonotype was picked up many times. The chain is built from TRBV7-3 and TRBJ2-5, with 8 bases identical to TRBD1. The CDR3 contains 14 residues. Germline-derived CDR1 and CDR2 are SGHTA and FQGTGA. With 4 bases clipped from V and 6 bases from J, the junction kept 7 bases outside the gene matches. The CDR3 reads CASSSGTGPKTQYF. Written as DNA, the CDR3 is TGTGCCAGCAGCTCCGGGACAGGCCCGAAGACCCAGTACTTC.

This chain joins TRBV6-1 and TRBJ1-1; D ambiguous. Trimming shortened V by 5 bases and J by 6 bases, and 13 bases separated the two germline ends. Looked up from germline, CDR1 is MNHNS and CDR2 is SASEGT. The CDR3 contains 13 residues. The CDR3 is CASSSKGEAEAFF. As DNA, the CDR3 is TGTGCCAGCAGTTCCAAGGGTGAGGCTGAAGCTTTCTTT.

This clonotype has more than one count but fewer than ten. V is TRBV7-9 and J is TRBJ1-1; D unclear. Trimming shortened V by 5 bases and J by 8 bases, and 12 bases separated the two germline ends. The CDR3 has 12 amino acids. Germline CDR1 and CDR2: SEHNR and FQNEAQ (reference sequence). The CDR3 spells CASSRMLLEAFF. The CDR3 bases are TGTGCCAGCAGCCGTATGCTTTTGGAAGCTTTCTTT.

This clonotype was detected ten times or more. CDR3 DNA sequence: TGTGCCAGCAGCTCAAGCGTTTTCTCCTACAATGAGCAGTTCTTC. This encodes CASSSSVFSYNEQFF. The rearrangement links TRBV7-9 to TRBJ2-1; D uncertain. Trimming shortened V by 4 bases and J by 0 bases, and 10 bases separated the two germline ends. Germline CDR1 SEHNR, CDR2 FQNEAQ (reference sequence). The CDR3 sequence is 15 residues long. The full variable domain, its missing parts supplied by reference TRBV7-9 and TRBJ2-1, is DTGVSQNPRHKITKRGQNVTFRCDPISEHNRLYWYRQTLGQGPEFLTYFQNEAQLEKSRLLSDRFSAERPKGSFSTLEIQRTEQGDSAMYLCASSSSVFSYNEQFFGPGTRLTVL.

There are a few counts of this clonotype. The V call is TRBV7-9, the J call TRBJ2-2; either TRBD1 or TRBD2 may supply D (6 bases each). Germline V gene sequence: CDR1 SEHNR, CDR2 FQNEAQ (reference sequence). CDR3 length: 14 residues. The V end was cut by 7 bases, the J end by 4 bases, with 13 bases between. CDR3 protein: CASKSGGGTGELFF. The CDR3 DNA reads TGTGCCAGCAAGTCCGGAGGGGGCACCGGGGAGCTGTTTTTT. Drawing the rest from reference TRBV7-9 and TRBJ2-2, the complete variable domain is DTGVSQNPRHKITKRGQNVTFRCDPISEHNRLYWYRQTLGQGPEFLTYFQNEAQLEKSRLLSDRFSAERPKGSFSTLEIQRTEQGDSAMYLCASKSGGGTGELFFGEGSRLTVL.

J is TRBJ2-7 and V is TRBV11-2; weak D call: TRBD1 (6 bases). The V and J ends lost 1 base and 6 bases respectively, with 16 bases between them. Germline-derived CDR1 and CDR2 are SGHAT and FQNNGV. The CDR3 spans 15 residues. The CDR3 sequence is CASSLGWTATPEQYF. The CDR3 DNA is TGTGCCAGCAGCTTAGGGTGGACAGCTACCCCCGAGCAGTACTTC.

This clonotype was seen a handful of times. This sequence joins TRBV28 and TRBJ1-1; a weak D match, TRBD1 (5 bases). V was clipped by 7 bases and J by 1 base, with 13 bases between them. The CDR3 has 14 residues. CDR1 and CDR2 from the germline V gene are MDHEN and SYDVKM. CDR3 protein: CASTYGGTNTEAFF. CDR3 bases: TGTGCCAGCACATACGGGGGGACGAACACTGAAGCTTTCTTT.

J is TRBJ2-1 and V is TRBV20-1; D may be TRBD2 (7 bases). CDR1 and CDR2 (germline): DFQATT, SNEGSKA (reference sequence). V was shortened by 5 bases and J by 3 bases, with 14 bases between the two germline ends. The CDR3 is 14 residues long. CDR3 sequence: CSAQSGTLYNEQFF. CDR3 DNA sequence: TGCAGTGCTCAGAGCGGGACACTCTACAATGAGCAGTTCTTC.

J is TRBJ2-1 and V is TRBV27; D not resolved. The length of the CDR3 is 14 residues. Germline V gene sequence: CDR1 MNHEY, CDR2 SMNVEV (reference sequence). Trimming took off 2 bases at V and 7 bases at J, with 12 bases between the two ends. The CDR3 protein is CASSLRSILNEQFF. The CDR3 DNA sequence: TGTGCCAGCAGTTTAAGGTCTATCTTGAATGAGCAGTTCTTC.

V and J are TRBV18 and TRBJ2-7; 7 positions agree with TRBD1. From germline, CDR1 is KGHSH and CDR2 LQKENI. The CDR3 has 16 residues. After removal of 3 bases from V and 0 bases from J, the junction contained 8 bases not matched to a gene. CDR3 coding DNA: TGTGCCAGCTCACCTACCCGGGACAGAAACTCCTACGAGCAGTACTTC. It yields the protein CASSPTRDRNSYEQYF.

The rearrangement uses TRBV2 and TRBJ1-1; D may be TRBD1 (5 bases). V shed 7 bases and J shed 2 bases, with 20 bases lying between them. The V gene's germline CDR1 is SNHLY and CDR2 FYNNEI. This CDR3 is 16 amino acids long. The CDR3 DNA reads TGTGCCAGCACTGGTGGGGCAGGGCGGATCAACACTGAAGCTTTCTTT. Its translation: CASTGGAGRINTEAFF.

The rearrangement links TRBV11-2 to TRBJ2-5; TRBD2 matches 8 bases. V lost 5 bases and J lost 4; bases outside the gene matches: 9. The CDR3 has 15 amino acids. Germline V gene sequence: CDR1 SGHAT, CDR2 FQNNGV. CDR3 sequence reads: CASSASSGSTETQYF. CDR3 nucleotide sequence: TGTGCCAGCAGCGCCTCCAGCGGGAGTACAGAGACCCAGTACTTC. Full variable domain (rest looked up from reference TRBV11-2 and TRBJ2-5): EAGVAQSPRYKIIEKRQSVAFWCNPISGHATLYWYQQILGQGPKLLIQFQNNGVVDDSQLPKDRFSAERLKGVDSTLKIQPAKLEDSAVYLCASSASSGSTETQYFGPGTRLLVL.

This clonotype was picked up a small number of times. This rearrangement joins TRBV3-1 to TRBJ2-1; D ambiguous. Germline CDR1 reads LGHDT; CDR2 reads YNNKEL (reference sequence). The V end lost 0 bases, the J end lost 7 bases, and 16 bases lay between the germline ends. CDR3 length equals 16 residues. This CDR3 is CASSQDGGGPANEQFF. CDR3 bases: TGTGCCAGCAGCCAAGACGGCGGCGGCCCCGCGAATGAGCAGTTCTTC.

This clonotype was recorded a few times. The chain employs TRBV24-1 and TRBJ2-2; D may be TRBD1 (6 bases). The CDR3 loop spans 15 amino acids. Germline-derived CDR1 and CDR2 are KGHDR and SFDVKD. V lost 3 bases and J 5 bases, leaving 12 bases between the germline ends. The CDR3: CATSDHRALTGELFF. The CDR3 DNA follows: TGTGCCACCAGTGATCACAGGGCGTTAACCGGGGAGCTGTTTTTT.

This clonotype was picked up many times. The CDR3 nucleotides are TGCGCCAGCAGCCAAGGGACGGTCCTCGAGCAGTACTTC. Translated: CASSQGTVLEQYF. The chain links TRBV5-1 to TRBJ2-7; D possibly matches TRBD1 or TRBD2 (5 bases each). Germline V gives CDR1 SGHRS, CDR2 YFSETQ. The V and J ends lost 4 bases and 6 bases respectively, with 14 bases between them. The CDR3 extends over 13 amino acids.

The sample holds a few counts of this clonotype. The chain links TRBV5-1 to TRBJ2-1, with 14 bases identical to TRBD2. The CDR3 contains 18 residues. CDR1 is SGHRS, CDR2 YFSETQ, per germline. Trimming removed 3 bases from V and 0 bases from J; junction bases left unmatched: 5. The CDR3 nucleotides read TGCGCCAGCAGCTCATTGGGACTAGCGGGGGTCTCCTACAATGAGCAGTTCTTC. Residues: CASSSLGLAGVSYNEQFF.

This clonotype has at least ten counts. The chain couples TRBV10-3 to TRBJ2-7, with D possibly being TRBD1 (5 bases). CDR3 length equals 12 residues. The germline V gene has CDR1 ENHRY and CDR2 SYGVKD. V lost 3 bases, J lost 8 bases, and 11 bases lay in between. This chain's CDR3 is CAISEQVGKQYF. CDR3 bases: TGTGCCATCAGTGAACAGGTGGGAAAGCAGTACTTC.

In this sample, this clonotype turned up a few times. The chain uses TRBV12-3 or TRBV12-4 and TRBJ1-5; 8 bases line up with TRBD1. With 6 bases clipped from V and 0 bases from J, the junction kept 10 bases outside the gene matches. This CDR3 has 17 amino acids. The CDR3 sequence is CASSLGDRTYSNQPQHF. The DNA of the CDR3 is TGTGCCAGCAGCCTAGGGGACAGGACCTATAGCAATCAGCCCCAGCATTTT.

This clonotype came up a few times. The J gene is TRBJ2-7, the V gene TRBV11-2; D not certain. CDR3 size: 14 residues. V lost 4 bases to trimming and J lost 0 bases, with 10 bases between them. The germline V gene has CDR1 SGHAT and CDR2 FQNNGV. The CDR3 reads CASSSKQISYEQYF. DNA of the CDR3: TGTGCCAGCAGCTCGAAACAGATCTCCTACGAGCAGTACTTC.

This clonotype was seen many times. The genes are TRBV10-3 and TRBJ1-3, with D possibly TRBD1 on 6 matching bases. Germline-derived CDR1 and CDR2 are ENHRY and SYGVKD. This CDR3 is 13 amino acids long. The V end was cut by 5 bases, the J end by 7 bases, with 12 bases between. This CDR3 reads CAISPAGGNTIYF. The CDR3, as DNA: TGTGCCATCAGTCCGGCGGGGGGCAACACCATATATTTT.

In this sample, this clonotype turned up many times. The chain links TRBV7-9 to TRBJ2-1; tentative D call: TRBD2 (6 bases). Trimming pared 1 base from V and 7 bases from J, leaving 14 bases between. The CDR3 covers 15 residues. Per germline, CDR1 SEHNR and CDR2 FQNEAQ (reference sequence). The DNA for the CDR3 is TGTGCCAGCAGCTTAGTTATCGGAGGGCCAAATGAGCAGTTCTTC. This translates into CASSLVIGGPNEQFF.

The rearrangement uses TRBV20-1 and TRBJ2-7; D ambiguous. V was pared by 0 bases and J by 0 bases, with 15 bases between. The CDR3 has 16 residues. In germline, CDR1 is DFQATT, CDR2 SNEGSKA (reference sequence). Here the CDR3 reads CSARDPQSFDSYEQYF. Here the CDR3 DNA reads TGCAGTGCTAGAGATCCCCAGAGTTTCGACTCCTACGAGCAGTACTTC.

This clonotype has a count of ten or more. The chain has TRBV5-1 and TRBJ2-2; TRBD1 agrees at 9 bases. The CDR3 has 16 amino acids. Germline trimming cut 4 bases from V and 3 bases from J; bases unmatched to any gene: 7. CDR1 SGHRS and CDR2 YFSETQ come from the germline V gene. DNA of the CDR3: TGCGCCAGCAGCGAACAGGGGGCAACGTACACCGGGGAGCTGTTTTTT. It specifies CASSEQGATYTGELFF.

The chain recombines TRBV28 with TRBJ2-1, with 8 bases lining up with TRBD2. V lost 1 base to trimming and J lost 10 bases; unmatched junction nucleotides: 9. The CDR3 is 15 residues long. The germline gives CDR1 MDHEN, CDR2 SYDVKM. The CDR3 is CASSLLVREVEEQFF. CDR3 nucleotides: TGTGCCAGCAGTTTATTAGTGCGGGAGGTGGAGGAGCAGTTCTTC.

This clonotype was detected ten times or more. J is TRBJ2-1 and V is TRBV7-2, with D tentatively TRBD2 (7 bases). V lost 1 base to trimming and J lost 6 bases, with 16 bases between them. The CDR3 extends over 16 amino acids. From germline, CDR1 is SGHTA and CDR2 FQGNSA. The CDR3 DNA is TGTGCCAGCAGCTTAGTGGGGGGGGCTAGCCCCAATGAGCAGTTCTTC. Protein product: CASSLVGGASPNEQFF. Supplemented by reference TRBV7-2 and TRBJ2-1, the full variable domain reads GAGVSQSPSNKVTEKGKDVELRCDPISGHTALYWYRQSLGQGLEFLIYFQGNSAPDKSGLPSDRFSAERTGGSVSTLTIQRTQQEDSAVYLCASSLVGGASPNEQFFGPGTRLTVL.

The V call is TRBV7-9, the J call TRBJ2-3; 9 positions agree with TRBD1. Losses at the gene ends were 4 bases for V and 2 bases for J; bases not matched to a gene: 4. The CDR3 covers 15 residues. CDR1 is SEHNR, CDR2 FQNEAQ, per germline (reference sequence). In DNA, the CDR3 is TGTGCCAGCAGCTCGACAGGGGGTTTCACAGATACGCAGTATTTT. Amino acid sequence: CASSSTGGFTDTQYF.

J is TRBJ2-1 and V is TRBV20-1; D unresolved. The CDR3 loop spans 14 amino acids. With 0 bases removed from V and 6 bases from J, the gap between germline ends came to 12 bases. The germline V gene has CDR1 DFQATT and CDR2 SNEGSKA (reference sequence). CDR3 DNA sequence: TGCAGTGCTAGAGATGTCGCAGGCACCAATGAGCAGTTCTTC. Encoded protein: CSARDVAGTNEQFF.